This is a list of T cell receptor beta chains from one sample in a study of control samples from healthy donors and cancer patients. Here immunoSEQ multiplex PCR was the method, and the copy in TCRdb shows in-frame clones only, minus some. Of some 70,000 clones detected, about four fifths appear once; the ten largest clones hold about 3%. Sequencing input: PBMCs. The receptors were gathered from a woman in her 50s with lung cancer. Each CDR3 is given with its conserved first and last residue. A D gene is named only where the DNA matches it firmly. Size values are once, few and many counts, or a class for expanded clones, and some rows have none.

TRBJ1-3 TRBV15 TRBD1 NA CATSLHGDSTGNTIYF TGTGCCACCAGCCTACACGGGGACAGTACTGGAAACACCATATATTTT
TRBJ1-2 TRBV19 NA NA CASRTGTIHGYTF TGTGCCAGCAGAACAGGGACGATACATGGCTACACCTTC
TRBJ1-2 TRBV12-3/TRBV12-4 NA NA CASSPGPNYGYTF TGTGCCAGCAGTCCGGGCCCTAACTATGGCTACACCTTC
TRBJ2-7 TRBV7-8 NA NA CASSFARDGASYEQYF TGTGCCAGCAGCTTCGCGAGGGACGGAGCAAGCTACGAGCAGTACTTC
TRBJ1-2 TRBV10-3 NA NA CAISVPPGNSNYGYTF TGTGCCATCAGTGTGCCTCCGGGGAACTCTAACTATGGCTACACCTTC
TRBJ2-7 TRBV5-6 TRBD1 NA CASSSPGGAYEQYF TGTGCCAGCAGCTCTCCAGGGGGCGCCTACGAGCAGTACTTC
TRBJ2-7 TRBV6-6 TRBD2 NA CASSMRGGPYEQYF TGTGCCAGCAGTATGCGGGGGGGCCCCTACGAGCAGTACTTC
TRBJ2-7 TRBV2 TRBD1 NA CASSEKGQGYEQYF TGTGCCAGCAGTGAGAAGGGACAGGGATACGAGCAGTACTTC
TRBJ1-1 TRBV19 NA NA CASSIPLNTEAFF TGTGCCAGTAGTATTCCATTGAACACTGAAGCTTTCTTT
TRBJ2-5 TRBV5-1 NA few CASSLVLASQETQYF TGCGCCAGCAGCTTGGTGCTAGCGAGCCAAGAGACCCAGTACTTC
TRBJ2-6 TRBV28 NA NA CASTGTSSGANVLTF TGTGCCAGCACTGGCACAAGCTCTGGGGCCAACGTCCTGACTTTC